A single sample is the source of the 17 T cell receptor beta chains below, sequenced in a study of shared clonotypes between healthy human individuals. TCRdb's copy holds only in-frame clones and misses some; the assay was immunoSEQ multiplex PCR. The data hold approximately 2.5 million clones, with 90% to 95% observed a single time. The sequenced material came from naive CD4+ T cells sorted from blood. Subset noted: CD45RA+ positively selected. These receptors came from a man between 18 and 29 years old in good health.

This clone turned up a few times. V usage is TRBV6-5 and J usage is TRBJ1-5; TRBD1 might be the D (6 bases). In germline, CDR1 is MNHEY, CDR2 SVGAGI. Trimming cost V 6 bases and J 7 bases, with 13 bases left between them. The CDR3 is made up of 13 amino acids. The CDR3 reads CASRVGGGQPQHF. In DNA, the CDR3 is TGTGCCAGCAGAGTTGGGGGCGGCCAGCCCCAGCATTTT.

V and J are TRBV30 and TRBJ1-2, with D uncertain. Trimming pared 7 bases from V and 3 bases from J, leaving 15 bases between. CDR3 length: 13 residues. Germline-derived CDR1 and CDR2 are GTSNPN and SVGIG (reference sequence). The DNA for the CDR3 is TGTGCCTCAGCCCGGGGAATCGACTATGGCTACACCTTC. Encoded protein: CASARGIDYGYTF.

Notes on this clone: One junction end does not reproduce the germline sequence, and a read error may be involved. The rearrangement links TRBV4-1 to TRBJ2-3, with TRBD2 matching over 12 bases. The CDR3 has 17 amino acids. Looked up from germline, CDR1 is MGHRA and CDR2 is YSYEKL. The CDR3 bases are TGCGCCAGCGGCCAACAGACTAGCGGGGGTAGCACAGATACGCAGTATTTT. It yields the protein CASGQQTSGGSTDTQYF.

The chain combines TRBV11-2 with TRBJ2-7; D uncertain. V was pared by 1 base and J by 2 bases, with 6 bases between. Germline assignment: CDR1 SGHAT and CDR2 FQNNGV. The CDR3 has 13 amino acids. In DNA, the CDR3 is TGTGCCAGCAGCTTAGTTCAGCCCTACGAGCAGTACTTC. Translated: CASSLVQPYEQYF.

This clone was detected a few times. The rearrangement joins TRBV14 to TRBJ1-4; tentatively, D is TRBD1 (5 bases). V was trimmed by 6 bases and J by 7 bases, leaving 18 bases between them. The germline V gene has CDR1 SGHDN and CDR2 FVKESK. This CDR3 region has 15 residues. The CDR3 sequence is CASSPFGANAEKLFF. CDR3 bases: TGTGCCAGCAGTCCCTTCGGGGCCAACGCTGAAAAACTGTTTTTT.

Concerning this clone itself: The sample holds other DNA sequences that translate to the same CDR3. This chain's CDR3 is CASSLRQGGAGELFF. The DNA for the CDR3 is TGCGCCAGCAGCTTGAGGCAGGGTGGTGCCGGGGAGCTGTTTTTT. The V gene is TRBV5-1, the J gene TRBJ2-2, with a weak D call TRBD1 (5 bases). The CDR3 length is 15 residues. The V gene's germline CDR1 is SGHRS and CDR2 YFSETQ. Trimming shortened V by 1 base and J by 6 bases, and 13 bases separated the two germline ends.

This chain joins TRBV5-1 and TRBJ2-3, with 7 bases aligning to TRBD1. Germline loops: CDR1 SGHRS, CDR2 YFSETQ. Trimming cost V 4 bases and J 2 bases; bases outside gene matches: 7. This CDR3 comprises 15 residues. CDR3 residues: CASSEETGLTDTQYF. In DNA, the CDR3 is TGCGCCAGCAGCGAGGAGACAGGGCTCACAGATACGCAGTATTTT.

This clone was seen only once. V usage is TRBV29-1 and J usage is TRBJ2-1; 9 positions agree with TRBD2. Looked up from germline, CDR1 is SQVTM and CDR2 is ANQGSEA. The V and J ends lost 7 bases and 12 bases, in that order; junction bases with no gene match: 13. The CDR3 covers 13 residues. The chain's CDR3 is CSAERGGGAGQFF. The CDR3, as DNA: TGCAGCGCCGAGAGGGGCGGGGGGGCAGGGCAGTTCTTC.

The rearrangement joins TRBV11-3 to TRBJ2-1; D might be TRBD1 (6 bases). Trimming took off 3 bases at V and 5 bases at J, with 11 bases between the two ends. Germline V lookup: CDR1 SGHNT, CDR2 YENEEA. There are 14 residues in the CDR3. CDR3 in amino acids: CASSFAGDDNEQFF. CDR3 bases: TGTGCCAGCAGCTTCGCAGGGGACGACAATGAGCAGTTCTTC.

The chain recombines TRBV6-6 with TRBJ2-2; unclear D gene. Trimming removed 6 bases from V and 2 bases from J, with 7 bases in between. Germline V CDR1 and CDR2: MNHNY, SVGAGI (reference sequence). This CDR3 has 13 amino acids. The CDR3 coding sequence is TGTGCCAGCAGCCCCAAAAACACCGGGGAGCTGTTTTTT. Its protein is CASSPKNTGELFF.

V gene TRBV30 combines with J gene TRBJ1-2, with no clear D. Between the trimmed V and J ends, which lost 2 bases and 4 bases, there was a span of 8 bases. CDR3 size: 12 residues. CDR1 and CDR2 (germline): GTSNPN, SVGIG (reference sequence). For the CDR3, the DNA is TGTGCCTGGAGTCCAGAGCTCTATGGCTACACCTTC. This encodes CAWSPELYGYTF.

The chain employs TRBV2 and TRBJ2-1; the D call may be TRBD1 or TRBD2 (5 bases each). Germline V gives CDR1 SNHLY, CDR2 FYNNEI. The V end lost 4 bases, the J end lost 7 bases, and 14 bases lay between the germline ends. CDR3 length: 14 residues. For the CDR3, the DNA is TGTGCCAGCAGTGTGGGGGTGGAGGTGAATGAGCAGTTCTTC. Protein product: CASSVGVEVNEQFF.

CDR3 amino acids: CASSFVGELGELFF. Here the CDR3 DNA reads TGTGCCAGCAGTTTTGTGGGAGAGCTGGGGGAGCTGTTTTTT. The rearrangement uses TRBV11-2 and TRBJ2-2; TRBD2 is a possible D gene (5 bases). This CDR3 is 14 amino acids long. V was trimmed by 6 bases and J by 8 bases, leaving 16 bases between them. CDR1 is SGHAT and CDR2 is FQNNGV in the germline V gene.

The J gene is TRBJ2-3, the V gene TRBV2; possible D gene TRBD2, 7 bases. Trimming took 8 bases from V and 4 from J, leaving 16 bases between them. Germline CDR1 SNHLY, CDR2 FYNNEI. This CDR3 has 14 amino acids. CDR3 residues: CASHVGGPADTQYF. CDR3 nucleotides: TGTGCCAGCCATGTGGGGGGGCCCGCAGATACGCAGTATTTT.

The rearrangement joins TRBV5-4 to TRBJ2-7; TRBD2 aligns across 9 bases. J lost 4 bases, V lost 0 bases, and 5 bases had no gene match. The CDR3 runs to 15 residues. Germline V gives CDR1 SGHNT, CDR2 YYREEE (reference sequence). The DNA for the CDR3 is TGTGCCAGCAGCTTGGGGACTAGCGCCCCTTACGAGCAGTACTTC. Residues: CASSLGTSAPYEQYF.

In DNA form, the CDR3 reads TGCGCCAGCAGCCAAGATCCGGGGGGGGGCCGGACCGGGGAGCTGTTTTTT. Translation gives CASSQDPGGGRTGELFF. This chain joins TRBV4-1 and TRBJ2-2, with 8 bases that match TRBD2. V trimming: 0 bases; J trimming: 5 bases; junction bases outside the gene matches: 8. The germline CDR1 and CDR2 sequences are MGHRA and YSYEKL. CDR3 length: 17 residues.

V and J are TRBV7-6 and TRBJ1-2; D is possibly TRBD1 (6 bases). V lost 5 bases and J 7 bases, leaving 14 bases between the germline ends. The CDR3 sequence is 13 residues long. In germline, CDR1 is SGHVS, CDR2 FNYEAQ. The CDR3 sequence: CASSPRTDGGYTF. In DNA form, the CDR3 reads TGTGCCAGCAGCCCCCGGACAGACGGTGGCTACACCTTC.